One sample yielded the 10 T cell receptor beta chains listed below, sequenced in a study of blood T cell repertoires in COVID-19. Sequencing was performed with immunoSEQ multiplex PCR; in TCRdb, only in-frame clones are kept and a portion is missing. This sample carries roughly 200,000 clones, around 88% of them seen once, and the ten largest clones take roughly 9.4%. Sequencing was carried out using peripheral blood. These receptors all come from a man in his forties or fifties with active or convalescent COVID-19.

This chain links TRBV3-1 (or the pseudogene TRBV3-2) with TRBJ1-2; 11 bases fit TRBD1. The CDR3 contains 17 residues. CDR1 is LGHDT and CDR2 is YNNKEL in the germline V gene (reference sequence). V was clipped by 0 bases and J by 4 bases; unmatched bases: 7. CDR3: CASSQDVGTGGPYGYTF. The CDR3 DNA sequence: TGTGCCAGCAGCCAAGACGTCGGGACAGGGGGTCCCTATGGCTACACCTTC.

The rearrangement uses TRBV28 and TRBJ2-4; D call uncertain. Trimming shortened V by 2 bases and J by 0 bases, and 5 bases separated the two germline ends. Germline V lookup: CDR1 MDHEN, CDR2 SYDVKM. The CDR3 has 14 residues. CDR3: CASSLEVAKNIQYF. In DNA form, the CDR3 reads TGTGCCAGCAGTTTAGAGGTAGCCAAAAACATTCAGTACTTC.

This clone has a handful of counts. The J gene is TRBJ1-2, the V gene TRBV27; D unresolved. The CDR3 loop spans 14 amino acids. The V gene's germline CDR1 is MNHEY and CDR2 SMNVEV (reference sequence). With 6 bases removed from V and 0 bases from J, the gap between germline ends came to 11 bases. The CDR3: CASRDTAANYGYTF. The CDR3 nucleotides read TGTGCCAGCAGGGATACAGCCGCTAACTATGGCTACACCTTC.

The rearrangement links TRBV5-5 to TRBJ2-5; tentative D call: TRBD1 (5 bases). The germline gives CDR1 SGHKS, CDR2 YYEKEE (reference sequence). The CDR3 is made up of 13 amino acids. V shed 4 bases and J shed 3 bases, with 10 bases lying between them. CDR3 coding DNA: TGTGCCAGCAGCCTCGGACACGAAGAGACCCAGTACTTC. Translating gives CASSLGHEETQYF.

The chain is built from TRBV6-1 and TRBJ2-7; D ambiguous. Germline lookup yields CDR1 MNHNS and CDR2 SASEGT. With 1 base removed from V and 6 bases from J, the gap between germline ends came to 13 bases. There are 14 residues in the CDR3. The CDR3 is CASSEGAVLFEQYF. The CDR3, as DNA: TGTGCCAGCAGTGAAGGGGCCGTCCTATTCGAGCAGTACTTC.

This clone was counted only a few times. The V call is TRBV11-3, the J call TRBJ2-5, with 8 positions matching TRBD1. From germline, CDR1 is SGHNT and CDR2 YENEEA. V shed 5 bases, J shed 1 base, and the junction held 3 bases outside the gene matches. The CDR3 runs 14 residues. CDR3 nucleotides: TGTGCCAGCAGCGTGACAGGGGCCCAAGAGACCCAGTACTTC. This encodes CASSVTGAQETQYF.

CDR3 sequence: CASSGGGTEAFF. CDR3 nucleotide sequence: TGCGCCAGCTCAGGGGGCGGAACTGAAGCTTTCTTT. The chain uses TRBV10-1 and TRBJ1-1; the match to TRBD1 covers 8 bases. J was trimmed by 5 bases and V by 8 bases; bases with no gene match: 4. CDR3 length: 12 residues. In germline, CDR1 is WNHNN, CDR2 SYGVQD (reference sequence).

J is TRBJ2-7 and V is TRBV5-1; TRBD2 matches 9 bases. Germline values: CDR1 SGHRS, CDR2 YFSETQ. With 0 bases clipped from V and 3 bases from J, the junction kept 10 bases outside the gene matches. The CDR3 covers 17 residues. CDR3 amino acids: CASSLGALAGLDYEQYF. The CDR3 DNA sequence: TGCGCCAGCAGCTTGGGCGCACTAGCGGGTTTAGACTACGAGCAGTACTTC.

The chain has TRBV7-3 and TRBJ2-7, with D maybe TRBD2 (6 bases). Germline V gene lookup returns CDR1 SGHTA and CDR2 FQGTGA. This CDR3 contains 15 residues. Trimming removed 1 base from V and 5 bases from J, with 15 bases in between. DNA for the CDR3: TGTGCCAGCAGCTTAATGGGGACTCGGGGAGACGAGCAGTACTTC. Translating it yields CASSLMGTRGDEQYF.

This clone turned up a few times. At one end, the junction sequence differs from germline, possibly due to a read error. The chain joins TRBV7-7 to TRBJ2-5; 14 bases fit TRBD2. Per the germline V gene, CDR1 is SSHAT and CDR2 is FNYEAQ (reference sequence). There are 18 residues in the CDR3. The CDR3 here is CASSSGLAGVGIQETQYF. CDR3 sequence (DNA): TGTGCTAGCAGCTCGGGACTAGCGGGAGTGGGGATACAAGAGACCCAGTACTTC.